These T cell receptor beta chains were read from a single sample in a study of T-cell reconstitution after alpha-beta-depleted transplantation in children. TCRdb reanalysed the PCR reads using MiXCR and keeps one entry per CDR3 protein. This repertoire shows hundreds of thousands of distinct CDR3 sequences, around 12% found once; its top ten account for around 6%. Sample: PBMCs from the stem cell graft donor, taken from the stem cell graft. All receptors come from a human donor who donated a stem cell graft to a child with combined immunodeficiency. CDR3s leave out the opening cysteine and the closing phenylalanine or tryptophan. Part of the rows lack a size; the others show once, few, many or a class for expanded clones.

clone size,CDR3 length,V gene,J gene,CDR3 protein
-,15,TRBV6-2/TRBV6-3,TRBJ1-1,ASSGISKRGMNTEAF
-,15,TRBV27,TRBJ2-6,ASSSRGRLSGANVLT
few,11,TRBV20-1,TRBJ2-7,SAVTASSYEQY
many,14,TRBV7-8,TRBJ2-7,ASSSDPSGRLDEQY
few,12,TRBV12-3/TRBV12-4,TRBJ1-5,ASSLIGGRQPQH
few,13,TRBV5-1,TRBJ1-1,ASSRSSLIGEKAF
few,13,TRBV27,TRBJ2-3,ASSFTSGRPDTQY
few,19,TRBV6-2/TRBV6-3,TRBJ2-3,ASSSHGLAGGRSASTDTQY
-,11,TRBV24-1,TRBJ2-7,ATTREAAYEQY
many,14,TRBV7-2,TRBJ2-1,ASSLVSPLIYNEQF
-,13,TRBV27,TRBJ2-1,ASSLIGLASHEQF
many,12,TRBV12-3/TRBV12-4,TRBJ2-3,ASSYGASTDTQY
many,15,TRBV5-8,TRBJ1-6,ASSFGQRTRYNSPLH
few,13,TRBV24-1,TRBJ2-3,ATSDRSLMANTQY
-,13,TRBV11-2,TRBJ2-7,ASSLSPGNEGKQY
few,11,TRBV25-1,TRBJ2-5,ASSEGLGETQY
few,13,TRBV10-3,TRBJ1-4,AISETGATNEKLF
-,11,TRBV20-1,TRBJ1-2,SAAPVSDYGYT
-,13,TRBV11-3,TRBJ2-1,ASTQREASYNEQF
few,11,TRBV2,TRBJ2-7,ASSVTGAYEQY
few,10,TRBV7-3,TRBJ2-3,ASSFEAGTQY
many,12,TRBV7-2,TRBJ2-7,ASSLGWGDGEQY
-,16,TRBV6-5,TRBJ2-1,ASSYSTTLGADYNEQF
once,14,TRBV30,TRBJ2-3,AWSHLWREPTDTQY
few,13,TRBV7-2,TRBJ2-7,ASSYTTETSYEQY
many,14,TRBV6-1,TRBJ2-2,ASSQALAGLVGELF
-,13,TRBV5-1,TRBJ2-7,ASSAGLAGEDEQY
few,13,TRBV24-1,TRBJ2-6,ATSGHTLGANVLT
-,13,TRBV7-9,TRBJ2-5,ASRYHGTDQETQY
many,13,TRBV7-2,TRBJ2-1,ASSFAGGTYNEQF
-,13,TRBV6-4,TRBJ2-7,ASDEPQGATYEQY
few,11,TRBV6-5,TRBJ2-1,ASSYRGGYEQF
few,10,TRBV29-1,TRBJ1-5,SVEDGGNLQH
few,14,TRBV27,TRBJ2-3,ASSLSWGPYTDTQY
-,14,TRBV25-1,TRBJ2-1,ASSESLTRHGGEQF
-,17,TRBV24-1,TRBJ2-3,ATSDFRRLGQGASDTQY
many,12,TRBV7-9,TRBJ2-5,ASSSFQGQETQY
many,13,TRBV20-1,TRBJ1-5,SARALGQVYQPQH
many,11,TRBV9,TRBJ1-1,ASTTPPNTEAF
few,17,TRBV7-9,TRBJ2-1,ASSLSGTSGGPSYNEQF
few,10,TRBV5-1,TRBJ2-1,ASRGPDNEQF
many,13,TRBV27,TRBJ1-1,ASSLYSGWNTEAF
many,11,TRBV20-1,TRBJ1-1,SASGASNTEAF
many,11,TRBV7-8,TRBJ2-1,ASEGERYNEQF
-,11,TRBV10-3,TRBJ2-1,AIRQGSYNEQF
many,12,TRBV28,TRBJ1-2,ASRPTGTGHGYT
-,13,TRBV24-1,TRBJ2-2,ATSARVPNTGELF
many,10,TRBV12-3/TRBV12-4,TRBJ2-1,ASGSSYNEQF
few,11,TRBV10-3,TRBJ1-6,AIRDNYNSPLH
-,12,TRBV12-3/TRBV12-4,TRBJ2-2,ASSFDPNTGELF
few,13,TRBV18,TRBJ1-3,ASSPRRGSRNTIY
-,8,TRBV29-1,TRBJ1-4,SANSEKLF
many,13,TRBV11-2,TRBJ2-5,ASSQLGHPQETQY
few,13,TRBV6-1,TRBJ1-2,ASSLLHRAAYGYT